This is a list of T cell receptor beta chains from one sample in a study of T-cell memory formation after mild COVID-19. MiXCR, run by TCRdb on the 5' RACE reads, gives a single entry per CDR3 protein. There are some 350,000 distinct CDR3 sequences in the sample; 10% to 15% occur only once, and 20% to 25% lies in the top ten. Source material: PBMCs or a T cell subset sorted from them (not recorded which). The receptors come from a man between 18 and 35 years old who had mild COVID-19 (a few samples of this study predate the infection). Cell type and time point are not known. CDR3s include the opening cysteine and the closing phenylalanine or tryptophan. D genes are given only for firm matches. Not all rows give a size; the values are once, few, many and, for expanded clones, a class.

v_call	d_call	j_call	clone_size	cdr3_aa	cdr3_nt
TRBV6-6	TRBD1	TRBJ1-5	.	CASSYSTGDSNQPQHF	TGTGCCAGCAGTTACTCAACAGGGGACTCCAATCAGCCCCAGCATTTT
TRBV9	.	TRBJ1-1	.	CASSVDRESEAFF	TGTGCCAGCAGCGTAGACAGGGAGAGTGAAGCTTTCTTT
TRBV4-1	.	TRBJ1-5	.	CASSQVGGLKPQHF	TGCGCCAGCAGCCAAGTAGGTGGCCTCAAGCCCCAGCATTTT
TRBV2	.	TRBJ1-5	few	CASKGDTPNQPQHF	TGTGCCAGCAAGGGGGATACGCCCAATCAGCCCCAGCATTTT
TRBV9	.	TRBJ2-1	.	CASSVKGPGNNEQFF	TGTGCCAGCAGCGTAAAGGGGCCGGGGAACAATGAGCAGTTCTTC
TRBV7-9	.	TRBJ1-2	few	CASSSGLTSNYGYTF	TGTGCCAGCAGCTCCGGACTGACGTCTAACTATGGCTACACCTTC
TRBV20-1	.	TRBJ1-6	few	CSAPLPGPYNSPLHF	TGCAGTGCTCCCCTGCCGGGGCCCTATAATTCACCCCTCCACTTT
TRBV11-2	.	TRBJ2-2	few	CASSTPTGDSSNSNTGELFF	TGTGCCAGCAGCACACCGACCGGAGACAGCTCGAACTCGAACACCGGGGAGCTGTTTTTT
TRBV10-3	.	TRBJ2-2	.	CAISARSSDTGELFF	TGTGCCATCAGTGCTAGGTCGAGTGACACCGGGGAGCTGTTTTTT
TRBV29-1	.	TRBJ2-1	.	CSGQGNAHNEQFF	TGCAGCGGGCAGGGAAACGCACACAATGAGCAGTTCTTC
TRBV5-1	.	TRBJ2-1	.	CASSFLGYQNEQFF	TGCGCCAGCAGCTTTTTGGGCTATCAGAATGAGCAGTTCTTC
TRBV4-1	TRBD2	TRBJ2-5	.	CASSQGIPLAGVYQETQYF	TGCGCCAGCAGCCAAGGAATACCTCTAGCGGGGGTATACCAAGAGACCCAGTACTTC
TRBV7-9	.	TRBJ1-2	.	CASSEIYGYTF	TGTGCCAGCAGCGAGATCTATGGCTACACCTTC
TRBV12-3/TRBV12-4	.	TRBJ2-1	few	CASSFLRGRGDNEQFF	TGTGCCAGCAGTTTCCTCAGGGGAAGGGGAGACAATGAGCAGTTCTTC
TRBV11-2	.	TRBJ2-1	.	CASSGPYEFF	TGTGCCAGCTCCGGGCCCTACGAGTTCTTC
TRBV7-2	.	TRBJ2-7	.	CASTLDWLYEQYF	TGTGCCAGCACCCTAGATTGGCTATACGAGCAGTACTTC
TRBV5-1	TRBD2	TRBJ2-3	.	CASSLTGTSGGPTDTQYF	TGCGCCAGCAGCTTAACCGGGACTAGCGGGGGGCCCACAGATACGCAGTATTTT
TRBV7-9	TRBD2	TRBJ2-1	many	CASSLELERGSGSEQFF	TGTGCCAGCAGCTTAGAGTTGGAGCGGGGGAGCGGAAGTGAGCAGTTCTTC
TRBV4-3	.	TRBJ2-7	.	CASSLLRGPSYEQYF	TGCGCCAGCAGCCTCCTCCGGGGGCCCTCCTACGAGCAGTACTTC
TRBV4-1	.	TRBJ1-5	few	CASSQDGGNIWPQHF	TGCGCCAGCAGCCAAGACGGAGGGAATATCTGGCCCCAGCATTTT
TRBV28	.	TRBJ2-5	.	CASRLRSQETQYF	TGTGCCAGCAGACTGCGGTCCCAAGAGACCCAGTACTTC